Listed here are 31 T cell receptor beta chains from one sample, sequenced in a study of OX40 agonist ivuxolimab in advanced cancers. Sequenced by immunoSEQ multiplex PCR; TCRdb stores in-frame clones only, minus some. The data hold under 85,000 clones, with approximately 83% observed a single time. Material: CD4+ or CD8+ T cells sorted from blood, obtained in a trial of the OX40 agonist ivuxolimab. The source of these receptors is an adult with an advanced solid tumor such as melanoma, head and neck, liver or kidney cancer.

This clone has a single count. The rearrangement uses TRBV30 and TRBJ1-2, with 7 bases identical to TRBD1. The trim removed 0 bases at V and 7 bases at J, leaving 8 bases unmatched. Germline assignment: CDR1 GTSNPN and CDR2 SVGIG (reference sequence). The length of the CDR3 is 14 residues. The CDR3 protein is CAWSVRQGPSGYTF. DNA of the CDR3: TGTGCCTGGAGTGTACGACAGGGCCCCTCTGGCTACACCTTC.

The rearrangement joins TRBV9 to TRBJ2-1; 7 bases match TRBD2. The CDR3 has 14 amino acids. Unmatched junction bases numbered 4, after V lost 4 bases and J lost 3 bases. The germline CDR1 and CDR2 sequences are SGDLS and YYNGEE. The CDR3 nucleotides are TGTGCCAGCAGCATGCGGGGGAGCTACAATGAGCAGTTCTTC. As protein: CASSMRGSYNEQFF.

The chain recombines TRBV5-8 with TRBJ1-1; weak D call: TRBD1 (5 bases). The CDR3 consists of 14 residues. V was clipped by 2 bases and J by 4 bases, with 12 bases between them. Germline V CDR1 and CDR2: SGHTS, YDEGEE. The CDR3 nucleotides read TGTGCCAGCAGCTTAGACGCGGGGCTCACTGAAGCTTTCTTT. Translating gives CASSLDAGLTEAFF.

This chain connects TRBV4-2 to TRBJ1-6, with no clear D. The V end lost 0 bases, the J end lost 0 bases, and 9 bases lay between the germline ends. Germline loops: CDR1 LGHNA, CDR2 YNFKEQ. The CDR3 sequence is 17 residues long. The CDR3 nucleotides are TGTGCCAGCAGCCAAGAGGGAAGGAGCTCCTATAATTCACCCCTCCACTTT. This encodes CASSQEGRSSYNSPLHF.

The CDR3 coding sequence is TGTGCCAGCAGCTTTGACAGGAGTAATGAAAAACTGTTTTTT. Translation gives CASSFDRSNEKLFF. The rearrangement joins TRBV5-5 to TRBJ1-4, with D possibly matching TRBD1 (6 bases). CDR1 SGHKS and CDR2 YYEKEE come from the germline V gene (reference sequence). V was shortened by 2 bases and J by 4 bases, with 9 bases between the two germline ends. This CDR3 spans 14 amino acids.

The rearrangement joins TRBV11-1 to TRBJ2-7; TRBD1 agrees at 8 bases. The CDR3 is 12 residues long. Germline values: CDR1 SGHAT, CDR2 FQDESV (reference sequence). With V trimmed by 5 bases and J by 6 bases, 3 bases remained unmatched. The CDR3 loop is CASSQQGVEQYF. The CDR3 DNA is TGTGCCAGCAGCCAACAGGGGGTCGAGCAGTACTTC.

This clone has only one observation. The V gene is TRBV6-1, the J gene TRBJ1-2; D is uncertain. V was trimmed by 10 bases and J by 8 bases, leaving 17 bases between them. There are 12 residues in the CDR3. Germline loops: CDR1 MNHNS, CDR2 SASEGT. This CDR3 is CATTTQSRGYTF. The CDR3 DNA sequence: TGTGCCACCACGACCCAATCGAGGGGCTACACCTTC.

For the CDR3, the DNA is TGTGCCAGCTCACCACCGGACGGTCGGAAGAAGTTCTTC. Translation: CASSPPDGRKKFF. V and J are TRBV18 and TRBJ2-1; unclear D gene. The CDR3 is 13 amino acids. Trimming took off 0 bases at V and 14 bases at J, with 14 bases between the two ends. Germline V lookup: CDR1 KGHSH, CDR2 LQKENI.

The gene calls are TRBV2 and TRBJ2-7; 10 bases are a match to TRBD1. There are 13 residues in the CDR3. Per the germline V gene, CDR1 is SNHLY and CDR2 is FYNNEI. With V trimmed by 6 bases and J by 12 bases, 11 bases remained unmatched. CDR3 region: CASSGGQGVAGYF. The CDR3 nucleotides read TGTGCCAGCAGCGGCGGACAGGGGGTGGCTGGGTACTTC.

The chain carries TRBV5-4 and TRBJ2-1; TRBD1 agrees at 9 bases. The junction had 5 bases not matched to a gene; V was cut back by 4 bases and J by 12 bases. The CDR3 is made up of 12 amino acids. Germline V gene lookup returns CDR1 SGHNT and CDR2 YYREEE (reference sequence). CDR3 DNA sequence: TGTGCCAGCAGCGGGTGGGGACAGGGGCAGTTCTTC. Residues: CASSGWGQGQFF. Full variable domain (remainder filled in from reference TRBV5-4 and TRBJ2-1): ETGVTQSPTHLIKTRGQQVTLRCSSQSGHNTVSWYQQALGQGPQFIFQYYREEENGRGNFPPRFSGLQFPNYSSELNVNALELDDSALYLCASSGWGQGQFFGPGTRLTVL.

The CDR3 DNA follows: TGCAGCGTAAGGACGGAGGTGTACAATGAGCAGTTCTTC. Translated, it gives CSVRTEVYNEQFF. V is TRBV29-1 and J is TRBJ2-1, with D possibly being TRBD2 (5 bases). The V end lost 6 bases, the J end lost 4 bases, and 13 bases lay between the germline ends. This CDR3 comprises 13 residues. CDR1 is SQVTM and CDR2 is ANQGSEA in the germline V gene.

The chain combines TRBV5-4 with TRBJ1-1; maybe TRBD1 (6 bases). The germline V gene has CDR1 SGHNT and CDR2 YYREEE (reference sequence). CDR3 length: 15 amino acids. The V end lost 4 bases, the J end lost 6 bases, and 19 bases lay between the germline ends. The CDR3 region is CASSQDTGGPPEAFF. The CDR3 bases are TGTGCCAGCAGCCAAGATACGGGGGGCCCCCCTGAAGCTTTCTTT.

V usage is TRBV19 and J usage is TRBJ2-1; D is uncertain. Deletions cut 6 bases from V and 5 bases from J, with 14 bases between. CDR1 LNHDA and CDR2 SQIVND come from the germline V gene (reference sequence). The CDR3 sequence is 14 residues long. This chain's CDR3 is CASSHWTTDNEQFF. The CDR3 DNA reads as TGTGCCAGTAGCCACTGGACCACGGACAATGAGCAGTTCTTC. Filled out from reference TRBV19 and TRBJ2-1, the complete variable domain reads DGGITQSPKYLFRKEGQNVTLSCEQNLNHDAMYWYRQDPGQGLRLIYYSQIVNDFQKGDIAEGYSVSREKKESFPLTVTSAQKNPTAFYLCASSHWTTDNEQFFGPGTRLTVL.

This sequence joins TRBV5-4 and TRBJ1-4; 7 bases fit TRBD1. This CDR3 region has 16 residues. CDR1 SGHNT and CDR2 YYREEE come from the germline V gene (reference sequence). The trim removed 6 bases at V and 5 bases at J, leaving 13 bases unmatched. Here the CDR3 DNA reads TGTGCCAGCAACTTCAATCAGGGGGGACGCAATGAAAAACTGTTTTTT. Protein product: CASNFNQGGRNEKLFF. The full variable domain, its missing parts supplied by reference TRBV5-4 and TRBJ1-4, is ETGVTQSPTHLIKTRGQQVTLRCSSQSGHNTVSWYQQALGQGPQFIFQYYREEENGRGNFPPRFSGLQFPNYSSELNVNALELDDSALYLCASNFNQGGRNEKLFFGSGTQLSVL.

The CDR3 is CASSPKQETQYF. Here the CDR3 DNA reads TGTGCCAGCTCACCGAAACAAGAGACCCAGTACTTC. This sequence joins TRBV18 and TRBJ2-5; D remains unclear. V gave up 3 bases and J gave up 2 bases, with 4 bases separating them. This CDR3 region has 12 residues. Germline V gene sequence: CDR1 KGHSH, CDR2 LQKENI.

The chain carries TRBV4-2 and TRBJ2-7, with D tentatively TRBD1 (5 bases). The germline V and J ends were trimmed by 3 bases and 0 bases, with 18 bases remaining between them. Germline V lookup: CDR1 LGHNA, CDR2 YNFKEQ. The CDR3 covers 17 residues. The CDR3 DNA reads TGTGCCAGCAGCCACGAACAGGTCACGCGAAGCTCCTACGAGCAGTACTTC. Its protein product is CASSHEQVTRSSYEQYF.

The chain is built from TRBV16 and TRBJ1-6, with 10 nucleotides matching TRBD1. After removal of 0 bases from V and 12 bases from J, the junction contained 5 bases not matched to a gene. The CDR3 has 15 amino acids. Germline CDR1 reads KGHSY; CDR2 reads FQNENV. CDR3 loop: CASSQSGTGDIPLHF. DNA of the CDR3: TGTGCCAGCAGCCAATCTGGGACAGGGGATATACCCCTCCACTTT.

Here the CDR3 reads CASSFGPTAGEKLFF. As DNA, the CDR3 is TGTGCCAGCAGCTTTGGACCAACTGCTGGCGAAAAACTGTTTTTT. V and J are TRBV7-9 and TRBJ1-4; D unclear. Trimming pared 3 bases from V and 8 bases from J, leaving 16 bases between. The CDR3 length is 15 residues. Germline V gene sequence: CDR1 SEHNR, CDR2 FQNEAQ (reference sequence).

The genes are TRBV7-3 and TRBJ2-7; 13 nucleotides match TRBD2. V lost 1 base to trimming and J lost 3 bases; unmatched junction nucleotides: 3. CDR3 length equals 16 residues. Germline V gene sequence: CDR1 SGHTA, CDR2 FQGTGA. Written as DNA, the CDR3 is TGTGCCAGCAGCTTAAGGACTAGCGGGAGTAGCTACGAGCAGTACTTC. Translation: CASSLRTSGSSYEQYF.

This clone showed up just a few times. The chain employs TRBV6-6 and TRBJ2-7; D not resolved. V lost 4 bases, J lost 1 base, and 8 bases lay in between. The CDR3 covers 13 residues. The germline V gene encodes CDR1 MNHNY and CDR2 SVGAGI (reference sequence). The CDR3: CASSSDGSYEQYF. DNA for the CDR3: TGTGCCAGCAGTTCGGACGGATCCTACGAGCAGTACTTC.

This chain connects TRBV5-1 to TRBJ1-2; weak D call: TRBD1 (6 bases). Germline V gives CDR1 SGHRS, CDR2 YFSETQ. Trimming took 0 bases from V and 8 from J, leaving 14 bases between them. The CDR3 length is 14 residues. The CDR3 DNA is TGCGCCAGCAGCTTGGTTTTCAGGGGTGAAGGCTACACCTTC. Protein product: CASSLVFRGEGYTF. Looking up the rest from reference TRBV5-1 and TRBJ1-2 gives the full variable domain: KAGVTQTPRYLIKTRGQQVTLSCSPISGHRSVSWYQQTPGQGLQFLFEYFSETQRNKGNFPGRFSGRQFSNSRSEMNVSTLELGDSALYLCASSLVFRGEGYTFGSGTRLTVV.

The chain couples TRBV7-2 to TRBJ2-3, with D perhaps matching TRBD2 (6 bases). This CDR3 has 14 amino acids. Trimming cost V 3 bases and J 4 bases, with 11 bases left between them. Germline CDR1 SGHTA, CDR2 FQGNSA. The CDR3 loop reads CASSFALASDTQYF. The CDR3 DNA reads TGTGCCAGCAGCTTTGCCCTAGCGTCAGATACGCAGTATTTT.

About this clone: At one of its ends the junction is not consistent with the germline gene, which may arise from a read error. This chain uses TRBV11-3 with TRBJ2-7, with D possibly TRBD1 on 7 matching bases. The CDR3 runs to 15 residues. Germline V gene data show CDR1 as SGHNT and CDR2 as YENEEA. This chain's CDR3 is CASSLVGGGSHEQYF. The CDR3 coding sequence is TGTGCCAGCAGCTTAGTAGGAGGGGGCTCCCACGAGCAGTACTTC.

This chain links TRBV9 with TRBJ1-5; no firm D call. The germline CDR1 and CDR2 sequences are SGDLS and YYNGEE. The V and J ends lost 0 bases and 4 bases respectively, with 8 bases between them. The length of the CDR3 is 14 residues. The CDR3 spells CASSVAPSNQPQHF. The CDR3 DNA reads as TGTGCCAGCAGCGTAGCACCGTCAAATCAGCCCCAGCATTTT. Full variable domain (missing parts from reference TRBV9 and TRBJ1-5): DSGVTQTPKHLITATGQRVTLRCSPRSGDLSVYWYQQSLDQGLQFLIQYYNGEERAKGNILERFSAQQFPDLHSELNLSSLELGDSALYFCASSVAPSNQPQHFGDGTRLSIL.

The CDR3 protein is CASSLERGSNYGYTF. The CDR3 nucleotides read TGTGCCAGCAGCTTAGAGCGGGGCTCCAACTATGGCTACACCTTC. The chain uses TRBV7-2 and TRBJ1-2; D perhaps matches TRBD1 (5 bases). There are 15 residues in the CDR3. V lost 1 base and J 2 bases, leaving 11 bases between the germline ends. Germline V CDR1 and CDR2: SGHTA, FQGNSA.

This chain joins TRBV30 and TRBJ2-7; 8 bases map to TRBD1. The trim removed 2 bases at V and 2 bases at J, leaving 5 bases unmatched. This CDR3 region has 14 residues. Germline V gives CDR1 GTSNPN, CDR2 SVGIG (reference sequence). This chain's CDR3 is CAWSRTGIAYEQYF. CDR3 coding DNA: TGTGCCTGGAGTCGGACAGGGATCGCCTACGAGCAGTACTTC.

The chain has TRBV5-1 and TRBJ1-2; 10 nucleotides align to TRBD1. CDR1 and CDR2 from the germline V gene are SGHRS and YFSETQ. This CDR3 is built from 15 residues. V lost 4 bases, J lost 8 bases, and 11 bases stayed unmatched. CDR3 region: CASSGGTGVSEGYTF. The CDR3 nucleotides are TGCGCCAGCAGCGGGGGGACAGGGGTATCGGAAGGCTACACCTTC.

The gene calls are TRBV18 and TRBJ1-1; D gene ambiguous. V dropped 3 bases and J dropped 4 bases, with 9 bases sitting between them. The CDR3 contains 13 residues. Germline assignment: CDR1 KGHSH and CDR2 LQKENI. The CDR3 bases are TGTGCCAGCTCACCTGACCTTGGCACTGAAGCTTTCTTT. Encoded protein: CASSPDLGTEAFF.

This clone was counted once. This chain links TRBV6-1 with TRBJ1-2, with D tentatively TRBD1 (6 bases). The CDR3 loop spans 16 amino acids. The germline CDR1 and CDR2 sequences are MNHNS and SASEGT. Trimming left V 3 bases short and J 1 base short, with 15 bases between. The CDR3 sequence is CASSDQDSGYNYGYTF. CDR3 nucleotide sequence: TGTGCCAGCAGTGACCAGGACAGCGGCTATAACTATGGCTACACCTTC.

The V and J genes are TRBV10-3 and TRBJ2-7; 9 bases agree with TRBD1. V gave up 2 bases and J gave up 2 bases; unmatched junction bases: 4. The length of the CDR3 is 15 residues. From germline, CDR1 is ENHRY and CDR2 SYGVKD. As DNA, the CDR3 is TGTGCCATCAGTGAGGGACAGGGGTCTACCTACGAGCAGTACTTC. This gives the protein CAISEGQGSTYEQYF.

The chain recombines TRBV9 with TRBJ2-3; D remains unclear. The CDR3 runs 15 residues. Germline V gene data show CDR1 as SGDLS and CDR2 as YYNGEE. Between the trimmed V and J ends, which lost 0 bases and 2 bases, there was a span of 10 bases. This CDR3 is CASSVAAWPTDTQYF. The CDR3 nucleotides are TGTGCCAGCAGCGTAGCCGCGTGGCCCACAGATACGCAGTATTTT.